These 17 T cell receptor beta chains originate from one sample sequenced in a study of T cells in Graves' hyperthyroidism and ophthalmopathy (dated by TCRdb to between 2018 and 2021). The library was made by multiplex PCR. Sequencing relied on an Illumina HiSeq 2000. Amplification of TCR beta CDR3 regions was carried out from RNA transcripts. The TCR CDR3 was subjected to a first round of RT-PCR using the HTBI primer set and the Qiagen OneStep RT-PCR kit. The public reads were quality trimmed at Q25 with fastp and then assembled into clones with MiXCR by TCRdb, keeping productive beta chains. Identical CDR3 proteins give one entry, which carries the most common genes and DNA. For this sample the table gives about half a million distinct CDR3 sequences, of which roughly 25% were detected only once. The ten largest clones add up to around 11% of the sample. Sequencing was carried out using blood. The receptor source for this set is a woman in her twenties or thirties with Graves' ophthalmopathy.

This clonotype was detected only once. The chain combines TRBV11-2 with TRBJ1-1, with D hard to call. In germline, CDR1 is SGHAT, CDR2 FQNNGV. The V and J ends lost 1 base and 11 bases respectively, with 20 bases between them. The length of the CDR3 is 15 residues. The CDR3 loop reads CASSLVISGRADAFF. CDR3 DNA: TGTGCCAGCAGCTTAGTTATATCTGGGAGAGCGGATGCTTTCTTT.

The rearrangement uses TRBV6-1 and TRBJ1-1, with D tentatively TRBD1 (5 bases). The CDR3 is made up of 13 amino acids. The germline V gene has CDR1 MNHNS and CDR2 SASEGT. Trimming left V 9 bases short and J 1 base short, with 12 bases between. The CDR3 DNA reads as TGTGCCAGTTCGACAGCGGAGAACACTGAAGCTTTCTTT. Its protein is CASSTAENTEAFF.

This clonotype was seen ten or more times. The chain recombines TRBV20-1 with TRBJ2-5; D may be TRBD1 or TRBD2 (6 bases each). V was shortened by 3 bases and J by 5 bases, with 10 bases between the two germline ends. The CDR3 length is 12 residues. Germline lookup yields CDR1 DFQATT and CDR2 SNEGSKA (reference sequence). The CDR3 region is CSASSGAETQYF. CDR3 DNA: TGCAGTGCTAGCTCGGGGGCTGAGACCCAGTACTTC.

This chain uses TRBV12-3 or TRBV12-4 with TRBJ1-5, with D perhaps TRBD1 (5 bases). The CDR3 is made up of 13 amino acids. V lost 3 bases, J lost 5 bases, and 8 bases lay in between. CDR3: CASSLLQDQPQHF. For the CDR3, the DNA is TGTGCCAGCAGTTTGCTACAGGATCAGCCCCAGCATTTT.

This chain joins TRBV18 and TRBJ1-1, with D possibly TRBD1 on 5 matching bases. Trimming took off 11 bases at V and 5 bases at J, with 18 bases between the two ends. CDR1 and CDR2 (germline): KGHSH, LQKENI. CDR3 length equals 13 residues. The CDR3 sequence is CARAAEGRTEAFF. The CDR3 DNA follows: TGTGCCCGCGCGGCGGAGGGGAGGACTGAAGCTTTCTTT.

The chain combines TRBV6-5 with TRBJ1-2; D gene unclear. The length of the CDR3 is 14 residues. Germline CDR1 is MNHEY and CDR2 is SVGAGI. V gave up 4 bases and J gave up 4 bases, with 13 bases separating them. The CDR3 sequence is CASSSNGNTYGYTF. The CDR3 DNA reads as TGTGCCAGCAGTTCGAACGGCAACACCTATGGCTACACCTTC.

At least ten counts were recorded for this clonotype. V usage is TRBV2 and J usage is TRBJ2-7; D possibly corresponds to TRBD2 (7 bases). Trimming removed 7 bases at V and 2 bases at J, with 15 bases between. This CDR3 has 14 residues. Germline CDR1 and CDR2: SNHLY and FYNNEI. CDR3 residues: CASMQRDTAYEQYF. Here the CDR3 DNA reads TGTGCCAGCATGCAGCGGGACACTGCCTACGAGCAGTACTTC.

This clonotype was detected a few times. This chain joins TRBV18 and TRBJ1-2; perhaps TRBD1 as D (6 bases). Trimming pared 0 bases from V and 7 bases from J, leaving 18 bases between. Germline values: CDR1 KGHSH, CDR2 LQKENI. The CDR3 spans 16 residues. In nucleotides, the CDR3 is TGTGCCAGCTCACCACCGATTACCGGGGGCACCGTTGGCTACACCTTC. This translates into CASSPPITGGTVGYTF.

This clonotype was counted ten times or more. The V gene is TRBV4-1, the J gene TRBJ2-2, with D possibly matching TRBD1 (6 bases). The CDR3 is 15 amino acids. CDR1 is MGHRA, CDR2 YSYEKL, per germline. V was pared by 4 bases and J by 8 bases, with 17 bases between. As DNA, the CDR3 is TGCGCCAGCAGCCTGAGGGACACTCGGTCAGGGGAGCTGTTTTTT. This codes for CASSLRDTRSGELFF.

This clonotype was seen a few times. The rearrangement uses TRBV4-1 and TRBJ2-5; 7 positions match TRBD2. V lost 0 bases and J lost 1; bases outside the gene matches: 8. The germline CDR1 and CDR2 sequences are MGHRA and YSYEKL. CDR3 length equals 17 residues. CDR3 DNA: TGCGCCAGCAGCCAAGATCCTAGCGGAGGGATCCAAGAGACCCAGTACTTC. Amino acids: CASSQDPSGGIQETQYF.

About this clonotype itself: The CDR3 does not close with the conserved phenylalanine or tryptophan, likely indicating a read error. The chain is built from TRBV13 and TRBJ1-1, with TRBD1 matching 9 bases. The CDR3 runs 15 residues. V was pared by 5 bases and J by 0 bases, with 4 bases of the junction left unmatched. The V gene's germline CDR1 is PRHDT and CDR2 FYEKMQ (reference sequence). Written as DNA, the CDR3 is TGTGCCAGCAGCCCCGGGACAGGGATGAACACTGAAGCTTTCCAT. Translating gives CASSPGTGMNTEAFH.

In this sample, this clonotype turned up many times. This rearrangement joins TRBV5-1 to TRBJ1-2; no firm D call. Trimming stripped 0 bases from V and 4 bases from J, with 22 bases between. The CDR3 loop spans 18 amino acids. Germline CDR1 is SGHRS and CDR2 is YFSETQ. CDR3 loop: CASSLVAGPQTSVYGYTF. CDR3 bases: TGCGCCAGCAGCTTGGTGGCAGGTCCTCAAACCAGCGTCTATGGCTACACCTTC.

This clonotype has a count of ten or more. Written as DNA, the CDR3 is TGTGCCAGCAGTTATGCGACCCTTGGGACCCAGTACTTC. Protein product: CASSYATLGTQYF. The chain couples TRBV6-5 to TRBJ2-5; D uncertain. Germline loops: CDR1 MNHEY, CDR2 SVGAGI. The CDR3 is 13 residues long. Trimming took 3 bases from V and 7 from J, leaving 12 bases between them.

This clonotype came up many times. The V gene is TRBV20-1, the J gene TRBJ1-1; no clear D gene. CDR1 DFQATT and CDR2 SNEGSKA come from the germline V gene (reference sequence). V gave up 3 bases and J gave up 7 bases, with 9 bases separating them. This CDR3 comprises 11 residues. The CDR3 DNA reads TGCAGTGCTAGCCCGAGAGGTGAAGCTTTCTTT. Protein product: CSASPRGEAFF.

This clonotype turned up a few times. The genes are TRBV7-2 and TRBJ2-5; 8 bases align to TRBD1. V lost 3 bases, J lost 3 bases, and 3 bases stayed unmatched. The CDR3 totals 14 residues. In germline, CDR1 is SGHTA, CDR2 FQGNSA. CDR3 in amino acids: CASSFPDREETQYF. CDR3 in DNA: TGTGCCAGCAGCTTTCCGGACAGGGAAGAGACCCAGTACTTC. Using reference TRBV7-2 and TRBJ2-5 for the parts outside the CDR3, the full variable domain is GAGVSQSPSNKVTEKGKDVELRCDPISGHTALYWYRQSLGQGLEFLIYFQGNSAPDKSGLPSDRFSAERTGGSVSTLTIQRTQQEDSAVYLCASSFPDREETQYFGPGTRLLVL.

The chain uses TRBV12-3 or TRBV12-4 and TRBJ2-7; D uncertain. The CDR3 covers 13 residues. Trimming left V 2 bases short and J 6 bases short, with 11 bases between. The CDR3 region is CASSLIASREQYF. The CDR3 region has the DNA TGTGCCAGCAGTTTAATCGCCTCGCGCGAGCAGTACTTC.

The table lists this clonotype with many counts. The gene calls are TRBV19 and TRBJ1-5; TRBD1 is a possible D gene (5 bases). Germline-derived CDR1 and CDR2 are LNHDA and SQIVND (reference sequence). This CDR3 contains 15 residues. V shed 1 base and J shed 5 bases, with 12 bases lying between them. CDR3 DNA sequence: TGTGCCAGTAGTATAGGGGACTTAGCAGATCAGCCCCAGCATTTT. This encodes CASSIGDLADQPQHF.